These T cell receptor beta chains were read from a single sample in a study of T cell changes during pregnancy in multiple sclerosis. Only in-frame clones appear in the TCRdb table, and some are missing; sequencing was by immunoSEQ multiplex PCR. The sample contains around 59,000 clones, roughly 92% of which appear only once. The starting material was peripheral blood, obtained in the third trimester of pregnancy. These receptors all come from a female donor in good health, enrolled as a control in a pregnancy study. The conserved cysteine and the conserved F or W are not part of the CDR3 here. The order of the fields is J gene, D gene, V gene, CDR3 protein. A D gene is named only where the DNA matches it firmly.

j_gene: TRBJ1-1
d_gene: -
v_gene: TRBV20-1
CDR3aa: SPWVRTEAF

j_gene: TRBJ1-2
d_gene: -
v_gene: TRBV30
CDR3aa: AWSVQVFYYGYT

j_gene: TRBJ1-1
d_gene: -
v_gene: TRBV10-3
CDR3aa: AISERGTEAF

j_gene: TRBJ2-5
d_gene: TRBD1
v_gene: TRBV2
CDR3aa: ASSYEMDRGAKKETQY

j_gene: TRBJ1-6
d_gene: -
v_gene: TRBV7-8
CDR3aa: ASSIRQVPSSYNSPLH

j_gene: TRBJ1-3
d_gene: TRBD1
v_gene: TRBV9
CDR3aa: ASSVDRVPNYSGNTIY

j_gene: TRBJ2-7
d_gene: -
v_gene: TRBV10-1
CDR3aa: ASTLGQGHEQY

j_gene: TRBJ1-1
d_gene: -
v_gene: TRBV5-8
CDR3aa: ASNWYRNTEAF

j_gene: TRBJ2-7
d_gene: -
v_gene: TRBV4-1
CDR3aa: ASRLIPGHSYEQY

j_gene: TRBJ2-7
d_gene: TRBD1
v_gene: TRBV7-9
CDR3aa: ASSLGQGASEQY

j_gene: TRBJ2-3
d_gene: TRBD2
v_gene: TRBV19
CDR3aa: ASNLAGGTDTQY

j_gene: TRBJ2-1
d_gene: -
v_gene: TRBV7-2
CDR3aa: ASSLRLAYNEQF

j_gene: TRBJ1-1
d_gene: -
v_gene: TRBV28
CDR3aa: ASSLFVNTEAF

j_gene: TRBJ2-7
d_gene: -
v_gene: TRBV11-2
CDR3aa: ASSLRQGYEQY

j_gene: TRBJ2-3
d_gene: TRBD2
v_gene: TRBV6-5
CDR3aa: ASSYGGSGTDTQY

j_gene: TRBJ1-6
d_gene: TRBD1
v_gene: TRBV6-1
CDR3aa: ASSVADRTGSPLH

j_gene: TRBJ2-5
d_gene: TRBD1
v_gene: TRBV7-9
CDR3aa: ASSLGDRGRQETQY

j_gene: TRBJ2-3
d_gene: -
v_gene: TRBV21-1
CDR3aa: ASSKKNFSGGSRRADTQY

j_gene: TRBJ2-5
d_gene: TRBD2
v_gene: TRBV6-5
CDR3aa: AASTSGSPETQY

j_gene: TRBJ2-1
d_gene: TRBD2
v_gene: TRBV4-1
CDR3aa: ASSRTGTSGSITYNEQF

j_gene: -
d_gene: TRBD1
v_gene: TRBV25-1
CDR3aa: ASSESGGGEQY

j_gene: TRBJ2-7
d_gene: TRBD1
v_gene: TRBV7-2
CDR3aa: ASHLPGQGQREQY

j_gene: TRBJ2-5
d_gene: TRBD2
v_gene: TRBV4-2
CDR3aa: ASSQTLAGERETQY

j_gene: TRBJ1-3
d_gene: -
v_gene: TRBV6-5
CDR3aa: ASSYDRVGNTIY